The next 15 T cell receptor beta chains were all read from a single sample in a study of cytomegalovirus exposure and HLA in healthy donors. Sequencing was performed with immunoSEQ multiplex PCR; in TCRdb, only in-frame clones are kept and a portion is missing. This sample carries tens of thousands of clones, roughly 90% of them seen once, and the ten largest clones take 3.5% to 4%. Input material: PBMCs. The origin of the receptors is a woman under 30 in good health and CMV-seropositive.

The rearrangement uses TRBV5-1 and TRBJ2-5; the match to TRBD2 covers 13 bases. There are 16 residues in the CDR3. J gave up 1 base and V 0 bases, and 0 bases lay outside the gene matches. Germline values: CDR1 SGHRS, CDR2 YFSETQ. The CDR3 DNA reads as TGCGCCAGCAGCTTGGGGACTAGCGGGGGCCAAGAGACCCAGTACTTC. As protein: CASSLGTSGGQETQYF.

The V and J genes are TRBV5-1 and TRBJ2-5, with a weak D call TRBD1 (6 bases). The CDR3 is 15 amino acids. Trimming removed 1 base from V and 3 bases from J, with 13 bases in between. Germline V lookup: CDR1 SGHRS, CDR2 YFSETQ. DNA of the CDR3: TGCGCCAGCAGCTTGATGGGGGCGACAGAAGAGACCCAGTACTTC. Translation: CASSLMGATEETQYF.

This clone counts as medium-sized. The chain has TRBV10-3 and TRBJ2-5, with D perhaps matching TRBD1 (6 bases). Trimming cost V 7 bases and J 5 bases, with 17 bases left between them. Looked up from germline, CDR1 is ENHRY and CDR2 is SYGVKD. The length of the CDR3 is 14 residues. Here the CDR3 reads CAIKAGALGETQYF. The CDR3 DNA is TGTGCCATCAAGGCAGGGGCGCTGGGGGAGACCCAGTACTTC.

The chain combines TRBV5-6 with TRBJ1-2; the match to TRBD1 covers 8 bases. The V gene's germline CDR1 is SGHDT and CDR2 YYEEEE. The CDR3 is 14 amino acids. The J segment lost 5 bases and the V segment lost 2 bases, leaving 5 bases of the junction unmatched. CDR3 in DNA: TGTGCCAGCAGCTTTTCGGACAGGGAATATGGCTACACCTTC. Residues: CASSFSDREYGYTF.

V and J are TRBV2 and TRBJ2-5, with 9 bases aligning to TRBD1. Germline values: CDR1 SNHLY, CDR2 FYNNEI. The CDR3 consists of 15 residues. J was trimmed by 5 bases and V by 4 bases; bases with no gene match: 8. The CDR3 region has the DNA TGTGCCAGCAGTGGTGGGGACAGGGCAGGGGAGACCCAGTACTTC. This gives the protein CASSGGDRAGETQYF.

This chain links TRBV6-1 with TRBJ2-7; 11 nucleotides match TRBD2. The germline V gene encodes CDR1 MNHNS and CDR2 SASEGT. The J segment lost 6 bases and the V segment lost 7 bases, leaving 8 bases of the junction unmatched. The CDR3 has 14 residues. The CDR3 region is CASIPGLAALEQYF. CDR3 DNA: TGTGCCAGCATTCCGGGACTAGCGGCTCTCGAGCAGTACTTC.

The genes are TRBV7-9 and TRBJ1-2; D is unresolved. Per the germline V gene, CDR1 is SEHNR and CDR2 is FQNEAQ (reference sequence). The CDR3 runs to 15 residues. The V and J ends lost 2 bases and 3 bases respectively, with 13 bases between them. CDR3 residues: CASSLSRGLDYGYTF. CDR3 DNA: TGTGCCAGCAGCTTATCCCGGGGATTGGACTATGGCTACACCTTC.

The gene calls are TRBV19 and TRBJ1-1; 8 bases map to TRBD1. The CDR3 runs 15 residues. CDR1 LNHDA and CDR2 SQIVND come from the germline V gene (reference sequence). Trimming at V came to 6 bases and at J to 1 base, leaving 7 bases not matched to a gene. Here the CDR3 DNA reads TGTGCCAGTAGGGCCCCCGGACAGGGGAACACTGAAGCTTTCTTT. Translating gives CASRAPGQGNTEAFF.

The gene calls are TRBV7-2 and TRBJ2-3; TRBD1 agrees at 9 bases. Looked up from germline, CDR1 is SGHTA and CDR2 is FQGNSA. V lost 4 bases to trimming and J lost 3 bases; unmatched junction nucleotides: 2. CDR3 size: 14 residues. The DNA for the CDR3 is TGTGCCAGCAGCTGGGGACAGGGAACAGATACGCAGTATTTT. It yields the protein CASSWGQGTDTQYF.

CDR3 nucleotides: TGTGCCAGCAGTCCCCGAAGAGAGAATGAGCAGTTCTTC. Protein sequence: CASSPRRENEQFF. J is TRBJ2-1 and V is TRBV27; D ambiguous. The V gene lost 5 bases and the J gene lost 7 bases, with 12 bases spanning the gap. Germline lookup yields CDR1 MNHEY and CDR2 SMNVEV (reference sequence). The CDR3 extends over 13 amino acids.

This clone was recorded only once. The V and J genes are TRBV11-2 and TRBJ1-4, with TRBD1 matching 8 bases. V dropped 5 bases and J dropped 7; count of bases not matched to a gene: 6. Germline CDR1 and CDR2: SGHAT and FQNNGV. The CDR3 runs to 14 residues. Written as DNA, the CDR3 is TGTGCCAGCAGCCAGGGGGCGCGGGGTGAAAAACTGTTTTTT. Translating it yields CASSQGARGEKLFF. Complete variable domain (other parts from reference TRBV11-2 and TRBJ1-4): EAGVAQSPRYKIIEKRQSVAFWCNPISGHATLYWYQQILGQGPKLLIQFQNNGVVDDSQLPKDRFSAERLKGVDSTLKIQPAKLEDSAVYLCASSQGARGEKLFFGSGTQLSVL.

The CDR3 DNA is TGTGCCAGCAGTTACTCCGGGACAGTCGGTAATGGCTACACCTTC. It specifies CASSYSGTVGNGYTF. V is TRBV6-5 and J is TRBJ1-2; TRBD1 agrees at 7 bases. V lost 0 bases and J lost 6; bases outside the gene matches: 7. The CDR3 sequence is 15 residues long. The V gene's germline CDR1 is MNHEY and CDR2 SVGAGI.

This clone was observed a single time. The gene calls are TRBV4-2 and TRBJ1-1, with 9 bases that match TRBD1. V trimming: 4 bases; J trimming: 7 bases; junction bases outside the gene matches: 10. The CDR3 loop spans 15 amino acids. Per germline, CDR1 LGHNA and CDR2 YNFKEQ. The CDR3 bases are TGTGCCAGCAGCCTGGACAGGGGCTTGGACGGTGAAGCTTTCTTT. Translation gives CASSLDRGLDGEAFF.

The chain joins TRBV4-2 to TRBJ2-7; D gene uncertain. There are 14 residues in the CDR3. Trimming shortened V by 4 bases and J by 0 bases, and 10 bases separated the two germline ends. The germline gives CDR1 LGHNA, CDR2 YNFKEQ. CDR3 nucleotide sequence: TGTGCCAGCAGCCGAGGCAGCAGCTCCTACGAGCAGTACTTC. Translated, it gives CASSRGSSSYEQYF.

This chain connects TRBV21-1 to TRBJ1-1; whether TRBD1, the table's D call, matches the DNA was not checked. TRBV21-1 is assigned pseudogene status. The CDR3 is 17 amino acids. This chain's CDR3 is CASSRDRRLGPNTEAFF. The CDR3 region has the DNA TGTGCCAGCAGCAGGGACAGGAGATTGGGCCCGAACACTGAAGCTTTCTTT.